The T cell receptor (beta chain) under discussion was sequenced for a study of blood T cells in healthy people across ages. Study results and limitations: It was not possible, with unsorted PBMCs, to conclusively compare naive and antigen-experienced cells.

A second PCR of 7 to 11 cycles used a sample-barcoded 5' primer and a J-beta primer mix. With 12 random nucleotides, a template-switch adaptor tagged each individual cDNA molecule. MiXCR, applied by TCRdb to the 5' RACE reads, yields one record per CDR3 protein. In the table there are over 1,500,000 distinct CDR3 sequences, around 42% of which are singletons. The germline V gene encodes CDR1 ENHRY and CDR2 SYGVKD. The CDR3 has 13 amino acids. Researchers isolated at least 6 million PBMCs per sample. With respect to this clonotype: The antigen is undetermined. An end of the junction does not agree with germline; a read error may underlie this.

This TCR was sampled from a human donor in good health. Input material: blood. V usage is TRBV10-3 and J usage is TRBJ1-2; tentatively, D is TRBD1 (5 bases). In DNA form, the CDR3 reads TGTGCCACGAGAGACAGCCTTAACTATAGCTACACCTTC. This gives the protein CATRDSLNYSYTF.